This TCR beta chain was documented in a study of identifying expanded T cells in peripheral blood. The CDR3 spans 16 residues. V was pared by 0 bases and J by 0 bases, with 12 bases between. The V gene's germline CDR1 is SGHRS and CDR2 YFSETQ. The assay was immunoSEQ multiplex PCR, and TCRdb's table has in-frame clones only and misses some. The sample shows tens of thousands of clones, around 84% of them seen only once. The clonotype originates from a person between 18 and 69 years old in good health. Sample: blood. The chain is built from TRBV5-1 and TRBJ1-2; maybe TRBD1 (6 bases). CDR3 in DNA: TGCGCCAGCAGCTTGGCGGGGGCTACCACTAACTATGGCTACACCTTC. Its translation: CASSLAGATTNYGYTF.